This TCR beta chain was recovered during a study of blood T cell repertoires in COVID-19 (dated by TCRdb to the early 2020s). Concerning the study at large: Samples covering the acute and convalescent phases of COVID-19 were provided by collaborators in the United States, Italy and Spain. A de-identified subject ID, COVID-19 status, age in years and sex were almost always included in the sample metadata. The prospective study material was composed of cDNA or gDNA derived from T cells, B-cell-depleted T cells, or PBMCs. The dataset comprised deeply sampled blood TCRbeta repertoires from subjects exposed to, actively infected with, or recovered from COVID-19. The samples were drawn from two sources: the first 160 participants of the ongoing ImmuneRACE study, and 950 to 1,500 subjects contributed by 6 global collaborators. The repertoires were made available in a free public database intended to serve as a resource for research on the immune response to SARS-CoV-2. Where available, HLA class I and class II types were obtained from metadata supplied by the sample provider rather than from assay-based typing.

Study-level results and caveats: The quantity of clinical and demographic metadata differed by source and by participant and was supplied without curation.

Samples from volunteer blood donors who had recovered from COVID-19 were contributed by a second Seattle source. Collaborating institutions collected whole blood in K2EDTA tubes following their own protocols. For TCRbeta analysis, collaborator samples were shipped as frozen whole blood, as isolated PBMCs, or as DNA extracted from either sample type. TCRbeta CDR3 regions were amplified from genomic DNA by means of the immunoSEQ Assay, a bias-controlled multiplex PCR. For the original study's pipeline: The number of nucleated cells in each sample was estimated by amplification of reference gene primers within the assay. To quantify the absolute abundance of each unique TCRbeta CDR3 rearrangement, sequence reads were collapsed and filtered. For each sample, productive Simpson clonality was calculated by taking the square root of Simpson's diversity index across productive rearrangements. TCRdb carries this immuneACCESS record with in-frame sequences only. Its versions omit some clonotypes, under half of them owing to an unresolved V gene in the studies checked, with the rest unexplained. That table gives V, J and clone size, and the DNA gave D and trimming. This sample is represented by approximately 250,000 clones; roughly 88% of them were singletons. Together, the top ten hold 2% to 2.5% of the sample.

Turning to this clone: Which antigen it targets is not known. No much larger clone is present one base from it, and per-base qualities are unavailable.

Its CDR3 holds 14 amino acids, cysteine through phenylalanine. Only the CDR3 region is kept as DNA, spanning 42 bases read in frame from base 1. V lost 7 bases and J lost 1 base; the stretch between them is 13 bases long. Per the germline V gene, SGHTA is the CDR1 and FQGNSA is the CDR2. Sequenced sample: peripheral blood. The TCR originated in a man aged 25-45 years who had recovered from COVID-19. This sequence uses TRBV7-2 and TRBJ2-5, with TRBD2 as a weak D call on 5 bases. The DNA sequence is given as TGTGCCAGCAACCCCGGACTGACCCAAGAGACCCAGTACTTC. Its amino acids are CASNPGLTQETQYF. Joined to the reference TRBV7-2 and TRBJ2-5 proteins, this CDR3 gives the full variable domain: GAGVSQSPSNKVTEKGKDVELRCDPISGHTALYWYRQSLGQGLEFLIYFQGNSAPDKSGLPSDRFSAERTGGSVSTLTIQRTQQEDSAVYLCASNPGLTQETQYFGPGTRLLVL.